This TCR beta chain was recovered during a study of blood T cell repertoires in COVID-19. Overall study context: COVID-19 samples, acute and convalescent, were from the United States, Italy and Spain. From T cells, B-cell-depleted T cells, or PBMCs came the material, which was cDNA or gDNA.

In this sample, this clone turned up once. Per the original data handling: The assay estimated nucleated cells by amplifying reference gene primers. Assay used: immunoSEQ multiplex PCR; TCRdb lists only in-frame clones, some missing. V and J calls plus clone size are reproduced from that table; the DNA served to infer D and trimming. The sample lists roughly 200,000 clones; about 83% were seen once. Germline CDR1 is PRHDT and CDR2 is FYEKMQ (reference sequence). The CDR3 length is 13 residues. V lost 5 bases, J lost 2 bases, and 9 bases lay in between. This sequence joins TRBV13 and TRBJ1-2; D unclear. This TCR derives from a man aged 40-49 years with active or convalescent COVID-19. What was sequenced was peripheral blood. CDR3 residues: CASSEDSNYGYTF. The CDR3 DNA follows: TGTGCCAGCAGCGAAGACTCAAACTATGGCTACACCTTC. Full variable domain (missing parts from reference TRBV13 and TRBJ1-2): AAGVIQSPRHLIKEKRETATLKCYPIPRHDTVYWYQQGPGQDPQFLISFYEKMQSDKGSIPDRFSAQQFSDYHSELNMSSLELGDSALYFCASSEDSNYGYTFGSGTRLTVV.